Given below is one TCR beta chain in context. This sample was included in a study of blood T cell repertoires in COVID-19. Background on the study: There were acute and convalescent COVID-19 samples, and they came from the United States, Italy and Spain. PBMCs, B-cell-depleted T cells, or T cells were the source of the cDNA or gDNA that made up the material.

CDR1 SGHNT and CDR2 YENEEA come from the germline V gene. The CDR3 runs 16 residues. Between the trimmed V and J ends, which lost 1 base and 0 bases, there was a span of 11 bases. Authors' data handling: Estimates of nucleated cell counts were drawn from the amplification of reference gene primers. The repertoire was sequenced with immunoSEQ multiplex PCR; TCRdb's copy has only in-frame clones and lacks some. V and J calls plus clone size are reproduced from that table; the DNA served to infer D and trimming. The sample has approximately 140,000 clones, roughly 80% seen once; the top ten hold about 15%.

The rearrangement links TRBV11-3 to TRBJ2-3, with D maybe TRBD2 (6 bases). The receptor's source is a man aged 45-65 years with acute or convalescent COVID-19. The specimen was peripheral blood. DNA for the CDR3: TGTGCCAGCAGCTTAGGGGACTCAACGAGCACAGATACGCAGTATTTT. This gives the protein CASSLGDSTSTDTQYF.